This T cell receptor beta chain is drawn from a study of blood T cell repertoires in COVID-19. Measured with immunoSEQ multiplex PCR; TCRdb has only the in-frame clones, and not every one. The top ten hold approximately 2% of the sample, which has hundreds of thousands of clones, around 87% seen once. The TCR sequence derives from a man between 18 and 29 years old with active or convalescent COVID-19. Sequenced: peripheral blood.

The CDR3 is CASSAGLAGVQDTQYF. As DNA, the CDR3 is TGTGCCAGCAGCGCGGGACTAGCGGGAGTACAAGATACGCAGTATTTT. The chain is built from TRBV5-4 and TRBJ2-3; 14 positions match TRBD2. This CDR3 comprises 16 residues. Trimming at V came to 4 bases and at J to 5 bases, leaving 6 bases not matched to a gene. Germline lookup yields CDR1 SGHNT and CDR2 YYREEE (reference sequence).